Here is one TCR beta chain with its context. Antigen: not known. The sample belongs to a study of cytomegalovirus exposure and HLA in healthy donors. About the study: According to later analysis, the same platform produced the 120 validation and about 630 first-cohort repertoires.

Study-wide points: Published work reported that the classifier diagnosed cytomegalovirus status with high specificity and sensitivity. The investigators catalogued some 150 TCR beta chains as cytomegalovirus-associated. The tendency of first-cohort TCR clusters to co-occur in the 90 to 150 validation repertoires was the finding of a later analysis.

Data came from immunoSEQ multiplex PCR; TCRdb stores just in-frame clones and leaves some out. This sample yields about 88,000 clones, of which 96% are seen a single time; 0.78% belongs to the top ten. Germline V gene sequence: CDR1 SQVTM, CDR2 ANQGSEA. This CDR3 is 16 amino acids long. V shed 0 bases, J shed 0 bases, and the junction held 6 bases outside the gene matches. This chain uses TRBV29-1 with TRBJ2-7, with TRBD2 matching 9 bases. The TCR originated in a man aged 18 to 30 in good health and CMV-seronegative. Sequencing used PBMCs. The chain's CDR3 is CSVEEYSGRGSYEQYF. Here the CDR3 DNA reads TGCAGCGTTGAAGAATATAGCGGGAGAGGCTCCTACGAGCAGTACTTC.